A selection of T cell receptor beta chains follows, all from one sample in a study of blood T cell repertoires in COVID-19. Using immunoSEQ multiplex PCR, the repertoire was profiled, and TCRdb retains in-frame clones only, with some absent. The sample lists 110,000 or so clones, 84% occurring once. What was sequenced was peripheral blood. The receptors originated from a woman in her thirties or forties with acute or convalescent COVID-19. Both conserved end residues are part of each CDR3. A D gene is named only where the DNA matches it firmly. Not all rows give a size; the values are once, few, many and, for expanded clones, a class.

v_gene	abundance	d_gene	j_gene	CDR3nt	CDR3aa
TRBV3-1/TRBV3-2	NA	TRBD2	TRBJ2-7	TGTGCCAGCAGCCAAGAGACTAGCGGACTTCCCTACGAGCAGTACTTC	CASSQETSGLPYEQYF
TRBV7-8	NA	NA	TRBJ1-6	TGTGCCAGCAGCTTTAATGAGGGGGGGATTTCACCCCTCCACTTT	CASSFNEGGISPLHF
TRBV6-5	NA	TRBD1	TRBJ2-7	TGTGCCAGCAGACAGGACAGGGGGGACTACGAGCAGTACTTC	CASRQDRGDYEQYF
TRBV6-6	NA	TRBD2	TRBJ2-4	TGTGCCAGCACAGCCACTCTAGCGGGGGATCTAAACATTCAGTACTTC	CASTATLAGDLNIQYF
TRBV4-1	few	NA	TRBJ1-2	TGCGCCAGCAGCCAAGCAAAGACATTTGCCCCCCTTGCGATCTATGGCTACACCTTC	CASSQAKTFAPLAIYGYTF
TRBV27	once	NA	TRBJ1-6	TGTGCCATAGAAACAGGGATTATTTTGGTGGTGAGCTCCTATAATTCACCCCTCCACTTT	CAIETGIILVVSSYNSPLHF
TRBV7-2	NA	TRBD1	TRBJ1-2	TGTGCCAGCAGCCGGGACAGGATCTATGGCTACACCTTC	CASSRDRIYGYTF
TRBV4-2	NA	NA	TRBJ1-2	TGTGCCAGCAGCCAAGAGGGAACGGACACTGATGGCTACACCTTC	CASSQEGTDTDGYTF
TRBV11-2	once	NA	TRBJ1-1	TGTGCCAGCAGCTTGGGTGACAGGCCCACTGAAGCTTTCTTT	CASSLGDRPTEAFF
TRBV18	NA	NA	TRBJ1-3	TGTGCCAGCTCACGACTAGAGAGCTCTGGAAACACCATATATTTT	CASSRLESSGNTIYF
TRBV24-1	few	TRBD1	TRBJ1-5	TGTGCCGCCGGGACAGGGATTCACCATCAGCCCCAGCATTTT	CAAGTGIHHQPQHF
TRBV6-5	NA	NA	TRBJ2-1	TGTGCCAGCCGGACTCTAGGGAACTACAATGAGCAGTTCTTC	CASRTLGNYNEQFF
TRBV14	NA	TRBD2	TRBJ2-1	TGTGCCAGCAGATCTAGCGGGGGGGCCTCCTCGCTGCAGTTCTTC	CASRSSGGASSLQFF
TRBV11-3	NA	NA	TRBJ1-6	TGTGCCAGCAGTTATTCTTATAATTCACCCCTCCACTTT	CASSYSYNSPLHF
TRBV4-1	NA	TRBD1	TRBJ1-2	TGCGCCAGCAGCCTGGACAGGGAACCAAGGAGAAATGGCTACACCTTC	CASSLDREPRRNGYTF
TRBV5-1	NA	NA	TRBJ2-6	TGCGCCAGCAGCTTTGATAGCCCTTTCTACTCTGGGGCCAACGTCCTGACTTTC	CASSFDSPFYSGANVLTF
TRBV3-1/TRBV3-2	NA	NA	TRBJ1-1	TGTGCCAGCAGCTACAGGGAGAACACTGAAGCTTTCTTT	CASSYRENTEAFF
TRBV6-5	NA	TRBD1	TRBJ2-2	TGTGCCAGCAGACGGGACAGGGGCACCGGGGAGCTGTTTTTT	CASRRDRGTGELFF
TRBV7-9	few	NA	TRBJ2-7	TGTGCCAGCAGCTTAGTAGGAGGCTTCGGAATGCGCTACGAGCAGTACTTC	CASSLVGGFGMRYEQYF
TRBV7-8	NA	TRBD1	TRBJ1-5	TGTGCCAGCAGCTTAGCGGGACAGGGGGAACATAGCAATCAGCCCCAGCATTTT	CASSLAGQGEHSNQPQHF
TRBV30	few	NA	TRBJ1-2	TGTGCCTGGAGTGTTTTGGACTTAGGCGGCTACACCTTC	CAWSVLDLGGYTF
TRBV7-2	few	TRBD1	TRBJ1-2	TGTGCCAGCAGACTACCCCAGGGGGCAGGGGGCTACACCTTC	CASRLPQGAGGYTF
TRBV4-3	once	TRBD2	TRBJ2-1	TGCGCCAGCAGTGCAGCGGGAGGTAACTCCTACAATGAGCAGTTCTTC	CASSAAGGNSYNEQFF
TRBV19	once	NA	TRBJ1-2	TGTGCCAGTAGTATGGACAGCTCCCAACGTTATGGCTACACCTTC	CASSMDSSQRYGYTF